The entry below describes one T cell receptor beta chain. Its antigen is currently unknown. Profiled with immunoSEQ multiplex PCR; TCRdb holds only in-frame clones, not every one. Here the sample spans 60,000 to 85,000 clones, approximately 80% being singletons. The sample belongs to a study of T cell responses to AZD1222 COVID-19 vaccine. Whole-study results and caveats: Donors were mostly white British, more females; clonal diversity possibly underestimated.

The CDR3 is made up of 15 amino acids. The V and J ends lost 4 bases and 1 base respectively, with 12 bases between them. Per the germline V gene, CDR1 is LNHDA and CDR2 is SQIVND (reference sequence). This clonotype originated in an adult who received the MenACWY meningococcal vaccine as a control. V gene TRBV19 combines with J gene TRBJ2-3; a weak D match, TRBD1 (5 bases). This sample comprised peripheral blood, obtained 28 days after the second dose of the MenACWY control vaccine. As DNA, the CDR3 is TGTGCCAGTAGTACCGGACAAGCTCGCACAGATACGCAGTATTTT. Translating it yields CASSTGQARTDTQYF.